A few counts support the clone carrying this T cell receptor (beta chain). TCRdb passed the 5' RACE reads through MiXCR, listing each CDR3 protein once. Among fewer than 40,000 distinct CDR3 sequences, approximately 6% were seen once, and the ten largest hold less than 6.5%. The data stem from a study of early T cells in non-severe SARS-CoV-2 infection. Study summary: Chains were unpaired, as sequencing was done on bulk RNA from unsorted whole blood.

The sequenced sample was whole blood. The TCR comes from an adult who was a healthcare worker with PCR-confirmed SARS-CoV-2 infection or an uninfected control (not recorded which).

CDR3 nucleotide sequence: TGTGCCAGCAGCTTAGGTGGCAGGGTCGGCCACAATGAGCAGTTCTTC. This sequence encodes CASSLGGRVGHNEQFF. This chain joins TRBV11-3 and TRBJ2-1; TRBD1 might be the D (5 bases). In germline, CDR1 is SGHNT, CDR2 YENEEA. V lost 1 base to trimming and J lost 5 bases, with 15 bases between them. The CDR3 length is 16 residues.